These 9 T cell receptor beta chains originate from one sample sequenced in a study of shared clonotypes between healthy human individuals. TCRdb's table, derived via immunoSEQ multiplex PCR, lists solely in-frame clones and lacks some. Among about 2.4 million clones listed, 93% were seen once. Sequenced input: naive CD4+ T cells from PBMCs. Noted subset: CD45RA+ positively selected. The receptors were gathered from a man between 18 and 29 years old in good health. Some clones in this sample may be carry-over from other donors' samples.

The V call is TRBV19, the J call TRBJ2-1; 12 positions agree with TRBD2. The CDR3 loop spans 15 amino acids. Per germline, CDR1 LNHDA and CDR2 SQIVND (reference sequence). V lost 8 bases, J lost 1 base, and 3 bases stayed unmatched. CDR3 region: CASRLAGVSYNEQFF. The CDR3 DNA is TGTGCCAGTCGACTAGCGGGGGTATCCTACAATGAGCAGTTCTTC.

The chain is built from TRBV6-4 and TRBJ2-2; D possibly corresponds to TRBD2 (5 bases). Germline V gives CDR1 MRHNA, CDR2 SNTAGT. The germline V and J ends were trimmed by 2 bases and 4 bases, with 8 bases remaining between them. The CDR3 has 14 amino acids. In nucleotides, the CDR3 is TGTGCCAGCAGTGACCGGGGATTCACCGGGGAGCTGTTTTTT. Translating gives CASSDRGFTGELFF.

The rearrangement uses TRBV18 and TRBJ1-4; the match to TRBD1 covers 7 bases. CDR1 is KGHSH and CDR2 is LQKENI in the germline V gene. This CDR3 spans 15 amino acids. The junction had 10 bases not matched to a gene; V was cut back by 4 bases and J by 8 bases. CDR3 nucleotide sequence: TGTGCCAGCTCACGGGAGACAGGGTACGGAGAAAAACTGTTTTTT. Amino acids: CASSRETGYGEKLFF.

The rearrangement uses TRBV5-1 and TRBJ2-3; D ambiguous. CDR3 length: 14 amino acids. The V end lost 4 bases, the J end lost 3 bases, and 12 bases lay between the germline ends. In germline, CDR1 is SGHRS, CDR2 YFSETQ. This CDR3 is CASSQTTRTDTQYF. CDR3 coding DNA: TGCGCCAGCAGCCAGACCACACGGACAGATACGCAGTATTTT.

The chain joins TRBV7-9 to TRBJ2-1; 10 bases match TRBD2. This CDR3 spans 16 amino acids. Germline CDR1 reads SEHNR; CDR2 reads FQNEAQ (reference sequence). V lost 5 bases and J lost 5; bases outside the gene matches: 9. The CDR3 DNA sequence: TGTGCCAGCAGCCCGAGGCCTAGCGGGAGCAACAATGAGCAGTTCTTC. It is translated as CASSPRPSGSNNEQFF.

The chain recombines TRBV29-1 with TRBJ1-2; 8 bases match TRBD1. This CDR3 contains 14 residues. The germline gives CDR1 SQVTM, CDR2 ANQGSEA. Unmatched junction bases numbered 3, after V lost 1 base and J lost 2 bases. The CDR3 region has the DNA TGCAGCGTTGAAGTGGACAGGGCGAACTATGGCTACACCTTC. Translating it yields CSVEVDRANYGYTF.

The chain has TRBV6-5 and TRBJ1-5; D gene unclear. From germline, CDR1 is MNHEY and CDR2 SVGAGI. The CDR3 is 14 amino acids. V shed 8 bases and J shed 4 bases, with 15 bases lying between them. In DNA form, the CDR3 reads TGTGCCAGCTCCACTGGAGTCCTTAATCAGCCCCAGCATTTT. Translated, it gives CASSTGVLNQPQHF.

The chain couples TRBV28 to TRBJ1-2, with D possibly being TRBD1 (5 bases). This CDR3 is built from 16 residues. Germline CDR1 and CDR2: MDHEN and SYDVKM. V shed 2 bases and J shed 4 bases, with 17 bases lying between them. CDR3 sequence reads: CASSLGGVGALYGYTF. DNA of the CDR3: TGTGCCAGCAGTTTAGGGGGTGTAGGGGCCCTCTATGGCTACACCTTC.

This chain joins TRBV2 and TRBJ2-5; D possibly uses TRBD1 or TRBD2 (5 bases each). The CDR3 has 14 residues. With 8 bases removed from V and 4 bases from J, the gap between germline ends came to 17 bases. Germline V gives CDR1 SNHLY, CDR2 FYNNEI. CDR3 in DNA: TGTGCCAGCCAACAAAGGGGCGCGGGAGAGACCCAGTACTTC. Its protein is CASQQRGAGETQYF.